These 16 T cell receptor beta chains came from one sample sequenced in a study of T cells in Graves' hyperthyroidism and ophthalmopathy (dated by TCRdb to about 2019). Library preparation employed multiplex PCR. TCRdb records Illumina HiSeq 2000 as the sequencer. TCR beta CDR3 regions were amplified from RNA transcripts. The first round of RT-PCR for the TCR CDR3 was performed with the HTBI primer set and the Qiagen OneStep RT-PCR kit. The public sequencing data were trimmed at Q25 with fastp and processed into clonotypes with MiXCR by TCRdb, which kept only in-frame beta chains. Each CDR3 protein gets just one entry, which takes the most common genes and DNA from the rows behind it. The sample includes approximately 500,000 distinct CDR3 sequences, with around 42% observed a single time. Of the sample, more than 7.5% is held by the ten largest clones. Sequenced sample: peripheral blood or thyroid tissue (not recorded which). The receptors originated from a woman aged 18-35 years with Graves' hyperthyroidism.

This rearrangement joins TRBV9 to TRBJ1-6; TRBD1 aligns across 7 bases. The CDR3 runs to 14 residues. CDR1 and CDR2 from the germline V gene are SGDLS and YYNGEE. V lost 3 bases to trimming and J lost 6 bases; unmatched junction nucleotides: 3. The CDR3: CASSGGDSNSPLHF. CDR3 coding DNA: TGTGCCAGCAGCGGAGGGGACAGTAATTCACCCCTCCACTTT.

As for this clonotype: This may come from a read error, since a much larger clone is one base off. Given the absence of the conserved phenylalanine or tryptophan at the CDR3 end, a read error is likely. The genes are TRBV5-6 and TRBJ2-7, with TRBD1 as a possible D gene (6 bases). The CDR3 sequence is 12 residues long. CDR1 and CDR2 from the germline V gene are SGHDT and YYEEEE. The germline V and J ends were trimmed by 5 bases and 7 bases, with 13 bases remaining between them. The CDR3 nucleotides are TGTGCCAGCAGGCTTACAGGGAAAGAGCAGTACCTC. Amino acids: CASRLTGKEQYL.

This clonotype has a count of ten or more. The gene calls are TRBV19 and TRBJ1-3, with D possibly being TRBD1 (5 bases). The germline V gene encodes CDR1 LNHDA and CDR2 SQIVND (reference sequence). V lost 5 bases to trimming and J lost 0 bases, with 14 bases between them. The CDR3 extends over 16 amino acids. The CDR3 sequence: CASSAHRLSSGNTIYF. Written as DNA, the CDR3 is TGTGCCAGTAGTGCCCACAGGCTGAGCTCTGGAAACACCATATATTTT.

In this sample, this clonotype turned up many times. The V call is TRBV29-1, the J call TRBJ2-7; 7 bases map to TRBD2. The V and J ends lost 7 bases and 11 bases, in that order; junction bases with no gene match: 14. The germline V gene has CDR1 SQVTM and CDR2 ANQGSEA. The CDR3 runs to 12 residues. CDR3 residues: CSAIRDRGGEYF. CDR3 coding DNA: TGCAGCGCTATCCGGGACCGGGGAGGGGAGTACTTC.

This clonotype has ten or more counts. The V gene is TRBV19, the J gene TRBJ2-7; TRBD1 aligns across 7 bases. This CDR3 is 15 amino acids long. CDR1 and CDR2 from the germline V gene are LNHDA and SQIVND (reference sequence). With V trimmed by 2 bases and J by 0 bases, 4 bases remained unmatched. This CDR3 reads CASSIKQGSSYEQYF. Written as DNA, the CDR3 is TGTGCCAGTAGTATAAAACAGGGGTCCTCCTACGAGCAGTACTTC.

This clonotype showed up many times. The CDR3 sequence: CASSGPGLAGETQYF. Written as DNA, the CDR3 is TGTGCCAGCAGCGGCCCGGGACTAGCGGGAGAGACCCAGTACTTC. V and J are TRBV7-7 and TRBJ2-5, with 12 bases identical to TRBD2. The V gene end was trimmed by 5 bases and the J gene end by 4 bases; junction bases not matched to a gene: 5. The CDR3 sequence is 15 residues long. In germline, CDR1 is SSHAT, CDR2 FNYEAQ (reference sequence).

This clonotype was seen many times. The chain couples TRBV20-1 to TRBJ2-5, with D possibly called TRBD1 or TRBD2 (6 bases each). Trimming took off 6 bases at V and 5 bases at J, with 16 bases between the two ends. The CDR3 has 13 residues. Germline values: CDR1 DFQATT, CDR2 SNEGSKA (reference sequence). The CDR3 is CSAHGGRGETQYF. The CDR3, as DNA: TGCAGTGCCCACGGGGGCCGGGGCGAGACCCAGTACTTC.

This clonotype was found once. The rearrangement uses TRBV2 and TRBJ2-5; TRBD2 matches 8 bases. Losses at the gene ends were 10 bases for V and 0 bases for J; bases not matched to a gene: 10. The CDR3 has 15 amino acids. CDR1 is SNHLY and CDR2 is FYNNEI in the germline V gene. This CDR3 reads CANSGGGEHQETQYF. In DNA, the CDR3 is TGTGCCAACAGCGGGGGCGGGGAACACCAAGAGACCCAGTACTTC.

This clonotype was detected ten times or more. This chain uses TRBV15 with TRBJ2-3, with TRBD2 matching over 10 bases. The CDR3 covers 17 residues. Germline lookup yields CDR1 LNHNV and CDR2 YYDKDF (reference sequence). The V gene end was trimmed by 0 bases and the J gene end by 0 bases; junction bases not matched to a gene: 3. The CDR3 bases are TGTGCCACCAGCAGAGAACTAGCGGGGCGTAGCACAGATACGCAGTATTTT. Encoded protein: CATSRELAGRSTDTQYF.

The chain has TRBV7-8 and TRBJ1-2; D gene uncertain. Trimming took off 8 bases at V and 4 bases at J, with 23 bases between the two ends. Germline V gene data show CDR1 as SGHVS and CDR2 as FQNEAQ. This CDR3 spans 16 amino acids. The chain's CDR3 is CASSPSAGQRLYGYTF. The DNA for the CDR3 is TGTGCCAGCTCACCAAGCGCAGGCCAACGGCTCTATGGCTACACCTTC.

This clonotype was detected ten times or more. The V gene is TRBV24-1, the J gene TRBJ2-5; D possibly matches TRBD1 or TRBD2 (5 bases each). Trimming removed 2 bases from V and 1 base from J, with 13 bases in between. CDR1 is KGHDR, CDR2 SFDVKD, per germline. The CDR3 length is 16 residues. CDR3 DNA: TGTGCCACCAGTGATTACGGGGCCGCGACCCAAGAGACCCAGTACTTC. Protein: CATSDYGAATQETQYF.

Many counts were recorded for this clonotype. The chain couples TRBV24-1 to TRBJ1-2; maybe TRBD1 (5 bases). The germline V gene has CDR1 KGHDR and CDR2 SFDVKD. V was clipped by 0 bases and J by 8 bases, with 12 bases between them. The CDR3 loop spans 14 amino acids. As DNA, the CDR3 is TGTGCCACCAGTGATTTGATGGGGGACCGAGGCTACACCTTC. Protein product: CATSDLMGDRGYTF.

This clonotype was seen more than once but under ten times. V and J are TRBV4-1 and TRBJ1-1; 11 bases line up with TRBD1. Germline values: CDR1 MGHRA, CDR2 YSYEKL. V was pared by 2 bases and J by 6 bases, with 5 bases of the junction left unmatched. The CDR3 extends over 15 amino acids. CDR3 in DNA: TGCGCCAGCAGCCAAATAGGGACAGGGGGAGCTGAAGCTTTCTTT. It is translated as CASSQIGTGGAEAFF.

At least ten counts were recorded for this clonotype. The gene calls are TRBV5-1 and TRBJ1-2, with 8 bases identical to TRBD1. With V trimmed by 0 bases and J by 2 bases, 3 bases remained unmatched. Germline V gives CDR1 SGHRS, CDR2 YFSETQ. The CDR3 is 15 residues long. The CDR3 spells CASSLAGGKNYGYTF. DNA of the CDR3: TGCGCCAGCAGCTTGGCAGGGGGCAAAAACTATGGCTACACCTTC.

The chain carries TRBV6-5 and TRBJ2-5, with 8 bases that match TRBD1. Trimming took 7 bases from V and 11 from J; bases not matched to a gene: 12. The CDR3 is made up of 13 amino acids. Germline assignment: CDR1 MNHEY and CDR2 SVGAGI. CDR3 in DNA: TGTGCCAGCAAAGACAGGGGAACAGATACGCAGTACTTC. Translation: CASKDRGTDTQYF.

The gene calls are TRBV20-1 and TRBJ2-3; the D is unclear. V lost 3 bases and J lost 6, with 16 bases in between. Per the germline V gene, CDR1 is DFQATT and CDR2 is SNEGSKA (reference sequence). This CDR3 has 14 residues. CDR3 amino acids: CSASLVGLMDTQYF. The CDR3 nucleotides are TGCAGTGCTAGTCTAGTTGGTTTGATGGATACGCAGTATTTT.